This T cell receptor beta chain was sequenced in a study of neurological immune-mediated disorders. V lost 3 bases and J 3 bases, leaving 9 bases between the germline ends. The CDR3 consists of 13 residues. CDR1 and CDR2 from the germline V gene are MNHNY and SVGAGI (reference sequence). A single record per CDR3 protein comes from TCRdb applying MiXCR to the 5' RACE reads. The sample records 81,000 or so distinct CDR3 sequences, approximately 5% being singletons. The sequenced sample consisted of PBMCs. The chain joins TRBV6-6 to TRBJ2-7, with a weak D call TRBD2 (5 bases). The sequence derives from a young woman with multiple sclerosis. The CDR3 sequence: CASSYGLRYEQYF. In DNA form, the CDR3 reads TGTGCCAGCAGTTATGGACTCCGCTACGAGCAGTACTTC.